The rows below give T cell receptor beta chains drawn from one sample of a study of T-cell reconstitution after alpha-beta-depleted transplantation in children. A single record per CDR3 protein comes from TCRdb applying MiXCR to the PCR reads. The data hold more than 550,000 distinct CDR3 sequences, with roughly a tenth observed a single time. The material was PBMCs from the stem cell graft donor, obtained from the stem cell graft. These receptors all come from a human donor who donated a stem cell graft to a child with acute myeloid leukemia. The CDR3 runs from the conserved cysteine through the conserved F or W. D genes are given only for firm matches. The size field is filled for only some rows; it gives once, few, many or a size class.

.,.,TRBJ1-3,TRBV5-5,TGTGCCAGCAGCTTGGGAAGGGGTCCCCTCATCTCTGGAAACACCATATATTTT,CASSLGRGPLISGNTIYF
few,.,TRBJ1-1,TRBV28,TGTGCGCACGGGGTTGGAAGCTCTGAAGCTTTCTTT,CAHGVGSSEAFF
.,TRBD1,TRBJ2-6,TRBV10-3,TGTGCCATCAGCCCGGGACAGAACTCTGGGGCCAACGTCCTGACTTTC,CAISPGQNSGANVLTF
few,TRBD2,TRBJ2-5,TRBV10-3,TGTGCCACGGCGACTAGCGGCCAAGAGACCCAGTACTTC,CATATSGQETQYF
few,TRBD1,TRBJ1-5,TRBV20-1,TGCAGTGCCCCAGACAGGGAAAAGAGTCAGCCCCAGCATTTT,CSAPDREKSQPQHF
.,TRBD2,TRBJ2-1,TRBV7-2,TGTGCCAGCAGCGGGGCGGGAGGAGGGGAGCAGTTCTTC,CASSGAGGGEQFF
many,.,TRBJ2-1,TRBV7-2,TGTGCCAGCAGCTTAGAACTCGGACTAATGGGCAATGAGCAGTTCTTC,CASSLELGLMGNEQFF
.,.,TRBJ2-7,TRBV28,TGTGCCAGCAGTCGACAGTTAACCTACGAGCAGTACTTC,CASSRQLTYEQYF
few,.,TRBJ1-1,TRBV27,TGTGCCAGCACTCGAGCCTCCGGATCGGGTTACACTGAAGCTTTCTTT,CASTRASGSGYTEAFF
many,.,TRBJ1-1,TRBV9,TGTGCCAGCAGCGTAGGGGAGGGGGGGAAATCGGACACTGAAGCTTTCTTT,CASSVGEGGKSDTEAFF
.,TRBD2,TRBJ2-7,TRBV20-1,TGCAGTGCTAGAGATTGGCGGGAGGGCCGGTCCTACGAGCAGTACTTC,CSARDWREGRSYEQYF
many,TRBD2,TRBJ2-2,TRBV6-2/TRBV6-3,TGTGCCAGCAGTCTCCCCGTCCTTAGCGGGAGCACCGGGGAGCTGTTTTTT,CASSLPVLSGSTGELFF
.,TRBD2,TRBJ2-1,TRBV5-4,TGTGCCAGCAGCTGGCATGTGAGTATCGGCATGATGCCTAGCGGAATAAACAATGAGCAGTTCTTC,CASSWHVSIGMMPSGINNEQFF
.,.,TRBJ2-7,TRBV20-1,TGCAGTGCTCTACGCCCCGGGACAACGATGCGCGAGCAGTACTTC,CSALRPGTTMREQYF